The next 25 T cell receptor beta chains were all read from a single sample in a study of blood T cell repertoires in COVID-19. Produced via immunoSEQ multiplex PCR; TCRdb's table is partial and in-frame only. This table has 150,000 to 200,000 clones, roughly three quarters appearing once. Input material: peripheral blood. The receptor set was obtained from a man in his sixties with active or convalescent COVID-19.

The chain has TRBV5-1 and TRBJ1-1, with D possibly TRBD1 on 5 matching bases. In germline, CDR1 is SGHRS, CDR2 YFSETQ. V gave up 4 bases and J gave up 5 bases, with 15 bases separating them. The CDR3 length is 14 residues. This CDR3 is CASSPLLGGTEAFF. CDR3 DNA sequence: TGCGCCAGCAGCCCCTTGTTGGGGGGTACTGAAGCTTTCTTT.

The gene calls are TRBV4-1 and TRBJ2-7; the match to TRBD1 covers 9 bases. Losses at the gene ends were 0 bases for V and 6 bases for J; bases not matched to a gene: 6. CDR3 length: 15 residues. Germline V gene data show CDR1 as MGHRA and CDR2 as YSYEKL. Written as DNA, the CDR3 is TGCGCCAGCAGCCAAGATGGGACAGGGATAAGCGAGCAGTACTTC. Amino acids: CASSQDGTGISEQYF.

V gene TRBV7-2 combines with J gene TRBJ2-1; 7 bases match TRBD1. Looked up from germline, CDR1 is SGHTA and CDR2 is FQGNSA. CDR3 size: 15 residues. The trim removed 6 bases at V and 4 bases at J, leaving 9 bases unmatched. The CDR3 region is CASSPPGQFYNEQFF. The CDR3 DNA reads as TGTGCCAGCAGTCCCCCGGGACAGTTTTACAATGAGCAGTTCTTC.

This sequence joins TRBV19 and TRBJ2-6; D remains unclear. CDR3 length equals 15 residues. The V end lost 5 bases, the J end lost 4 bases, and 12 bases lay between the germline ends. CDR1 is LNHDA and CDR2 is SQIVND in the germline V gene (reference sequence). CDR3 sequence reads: CASSPTPIGANVLTF. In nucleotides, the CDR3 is TGTGCCAGTAGTCCTACGCCAATAGGGGCCAACGTCCTGACTTTC.

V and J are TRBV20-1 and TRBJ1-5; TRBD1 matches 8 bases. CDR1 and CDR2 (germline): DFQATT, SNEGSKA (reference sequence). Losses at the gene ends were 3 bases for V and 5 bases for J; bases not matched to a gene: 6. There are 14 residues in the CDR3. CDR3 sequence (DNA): TGCAGTGCTAGTCCGGACAGGGAGGATCAGCCCCAGCATTTT. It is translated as CSASPDREDQPQHF.

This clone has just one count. The CDR3: CASSRNNEQFF. The CDR3 DNA sequence: TGTGCCAGCAGCCGTAACAATGAGCAGTTCTTC. The V and J genes are TRBV6-5 and TRBJ2-1; D is unclear. Germline-derived CDR1 and CDR2 are MNHEY and SVGAGI. V was trimmed by 6 bases and J by 5 bases, leaving 5 bases between them. The CDR3 totals 11 residues.

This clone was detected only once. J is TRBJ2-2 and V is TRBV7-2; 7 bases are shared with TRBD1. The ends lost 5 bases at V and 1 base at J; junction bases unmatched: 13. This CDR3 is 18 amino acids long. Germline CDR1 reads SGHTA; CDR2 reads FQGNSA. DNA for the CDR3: TGTGCCAGCAGCCTACCCACAGGGGACGTTGAGAACACCGGGGAGCTGTTTTTT. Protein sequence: CASSLPTGDVENTGELFF.

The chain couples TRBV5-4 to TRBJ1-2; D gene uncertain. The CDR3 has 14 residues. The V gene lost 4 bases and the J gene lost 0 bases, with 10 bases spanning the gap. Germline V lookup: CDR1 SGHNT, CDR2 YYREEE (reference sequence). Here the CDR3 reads CASSRDRANYGYTF. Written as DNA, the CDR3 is TGTGCCAGCAGCCGGGATAGGGCTAACTATGGCTACACCTTC.

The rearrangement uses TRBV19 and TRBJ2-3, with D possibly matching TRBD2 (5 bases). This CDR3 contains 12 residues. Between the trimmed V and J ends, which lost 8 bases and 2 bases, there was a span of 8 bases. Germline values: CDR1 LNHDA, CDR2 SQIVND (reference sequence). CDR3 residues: CASRRDTDTQYF. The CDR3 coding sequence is TGTGCCAGTCGCCGGGACACAGATACGCAGTATTTT.

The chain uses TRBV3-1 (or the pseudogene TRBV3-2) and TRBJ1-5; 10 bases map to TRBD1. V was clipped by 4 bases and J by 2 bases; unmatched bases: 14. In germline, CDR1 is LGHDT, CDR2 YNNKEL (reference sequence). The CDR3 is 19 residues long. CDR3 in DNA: TGTGCCAGCAGCCCCCGGGACAGGGGTAAGGGTCTGGGCAATCAGCCCCAGCATTTT. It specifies CASSPRDRGKGLGNQPQHF.

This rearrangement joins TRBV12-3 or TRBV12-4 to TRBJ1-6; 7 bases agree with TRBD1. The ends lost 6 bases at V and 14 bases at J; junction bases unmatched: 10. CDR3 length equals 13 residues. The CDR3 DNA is TGTGCCAGCAGCCGATTACAGGGGCTAACCCTCCACTTT. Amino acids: CASSRLQGLTLHF.

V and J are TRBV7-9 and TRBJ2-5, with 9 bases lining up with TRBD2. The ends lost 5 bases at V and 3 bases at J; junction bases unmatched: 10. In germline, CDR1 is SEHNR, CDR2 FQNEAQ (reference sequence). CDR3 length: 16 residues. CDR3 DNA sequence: TGTGCCAGCAGCCCTCCTGTTCAGCGGGGGGAAGAGACCCAGTACTTC. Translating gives CASSPPVQRGEETQYF.

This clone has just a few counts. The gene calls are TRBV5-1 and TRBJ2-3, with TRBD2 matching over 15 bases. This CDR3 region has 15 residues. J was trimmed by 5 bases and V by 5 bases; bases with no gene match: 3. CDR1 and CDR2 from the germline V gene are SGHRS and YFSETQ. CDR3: CASRRTSGREDTQYF. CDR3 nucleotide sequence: TGCGCCAGCAGGCGGACTAGCGGGAGGGAAGATACGCAGTATTTT.

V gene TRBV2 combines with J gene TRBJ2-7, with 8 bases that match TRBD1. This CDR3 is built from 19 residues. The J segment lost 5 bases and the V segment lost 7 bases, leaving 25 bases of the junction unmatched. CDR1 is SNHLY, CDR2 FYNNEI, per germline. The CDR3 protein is CASNHGTGIYSGTADEQYF. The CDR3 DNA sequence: TGTGCCAGCAACCACGGGACAGGAATTTATAGCGGTACGGCCGACGAGCAGTACTTC.

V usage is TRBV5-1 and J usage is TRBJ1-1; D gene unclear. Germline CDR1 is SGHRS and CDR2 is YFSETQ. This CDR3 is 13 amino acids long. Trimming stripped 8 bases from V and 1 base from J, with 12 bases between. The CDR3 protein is CASRPRGNTEAFF. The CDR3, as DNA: TGCGCCAGTCGGCCACGGGGGAACACTGAAGCTTTCTTT. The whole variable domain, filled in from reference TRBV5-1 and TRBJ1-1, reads KAGVTQTPRYLIKTRGQQVTLSCSPISGHRSVSWYQQTPGQGLQFLFEYFSETQRNKGNFPGRFSGRQFSNSRSEMNVSTLELGDSALYLCASRPRGNTEAFFGQGTRLTVV.

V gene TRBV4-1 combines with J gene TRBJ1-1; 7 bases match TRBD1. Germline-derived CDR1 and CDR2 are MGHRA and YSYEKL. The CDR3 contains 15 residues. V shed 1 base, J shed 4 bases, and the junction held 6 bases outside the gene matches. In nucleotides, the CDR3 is TGCGCCAGCAGCCAAGGTCCCCAGGGGGGCACTGAAGCTTTCTTT. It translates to CASSQGPQGGTEAFF.

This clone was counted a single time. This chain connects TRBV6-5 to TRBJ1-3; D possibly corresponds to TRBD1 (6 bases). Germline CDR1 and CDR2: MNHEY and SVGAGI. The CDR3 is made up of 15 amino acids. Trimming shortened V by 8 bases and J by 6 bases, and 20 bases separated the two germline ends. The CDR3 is CASQRAGDSENTIYF. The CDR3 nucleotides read TGTGCCAGCCAGCGCGCAGGGGATTCGGAAAACACCATATATTTT.

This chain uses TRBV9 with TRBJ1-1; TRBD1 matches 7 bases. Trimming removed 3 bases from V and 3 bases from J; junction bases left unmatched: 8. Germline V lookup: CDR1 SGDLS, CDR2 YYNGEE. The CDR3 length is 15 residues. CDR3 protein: CASSEQGTGHTEAFF. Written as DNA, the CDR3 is TGTGCCAGCAGCGAACAGGGGACCGGGCACACTGAAGCTTTCTTT.

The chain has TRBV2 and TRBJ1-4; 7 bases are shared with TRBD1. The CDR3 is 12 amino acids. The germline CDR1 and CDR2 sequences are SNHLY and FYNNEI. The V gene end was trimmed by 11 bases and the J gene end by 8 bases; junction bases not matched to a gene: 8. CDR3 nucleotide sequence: TGTGCCTCCACAGGGGCCCCGGAAAAACTGTTTTTT. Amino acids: CASTGAPEKLFF.

The CDR3 DNA is TGTGCCAGCAGCCCGGATGTGATAGACAGGGTATACAATCAGCCCCAGCATTTT. It yields the protein CASSPDVIDRVYNQPQHF. The rearrangement joins TRBV5-5 to TRBJ1-5; 7 positions agree with TRBD1. The CDR3 contains 18 residues. The ends lost 4 bases at V and 3 bases at J; junction bases unmatched: 16. Germline V gives CDR1 SGHKS, CDR2 YYEKEE (reference sequence).

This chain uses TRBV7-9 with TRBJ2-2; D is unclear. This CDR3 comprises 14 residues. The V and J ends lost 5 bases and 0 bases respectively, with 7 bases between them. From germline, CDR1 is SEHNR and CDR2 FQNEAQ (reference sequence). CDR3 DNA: TGTGCCAGCAGCACTTCCTCGAACACCGGGGAGCTGTTTTTT. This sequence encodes CASSTSSNTGELFF. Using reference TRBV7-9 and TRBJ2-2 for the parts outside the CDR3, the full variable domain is DTGVSQNPRHKITKRGQNVTFRCDPISEHNRLYWYRQTLGQGPEFLTYFQNEAQLEKSRLLSDRFSAERPKGSFSTLEIQRTEQGDSAMYLCASSTSSNTGELFFGEGSRLTVL.

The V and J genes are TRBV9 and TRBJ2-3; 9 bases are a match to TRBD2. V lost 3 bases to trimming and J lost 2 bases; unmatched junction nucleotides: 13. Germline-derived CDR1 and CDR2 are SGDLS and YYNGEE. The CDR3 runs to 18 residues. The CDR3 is CASSAAHRASGITDTQYF. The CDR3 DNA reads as TGTGCCAGCAGCGCCGCCCATCGGGCTAGCGGGATCACAGATACGCAGTATTTT.

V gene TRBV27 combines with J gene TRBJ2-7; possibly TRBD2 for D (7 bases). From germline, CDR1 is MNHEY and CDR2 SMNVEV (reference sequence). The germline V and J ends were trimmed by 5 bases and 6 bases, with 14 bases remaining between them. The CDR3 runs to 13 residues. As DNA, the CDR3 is TGTGCCAGCAGTCCACAAGGGGGGGGCGAGCAGTACTTC. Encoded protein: CASSPQGGGEQYF.

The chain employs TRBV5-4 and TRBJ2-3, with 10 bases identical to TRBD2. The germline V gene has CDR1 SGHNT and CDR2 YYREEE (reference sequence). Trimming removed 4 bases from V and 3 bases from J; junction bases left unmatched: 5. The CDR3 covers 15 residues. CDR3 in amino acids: CASSASGRGTDTQYF. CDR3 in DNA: TGTGCCAGCAGCGCTAGCGGGAGAGGTACAGATACGCAGTATTTT. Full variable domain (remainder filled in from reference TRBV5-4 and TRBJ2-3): ETGVTQSPTHLIKTRGQQVTLRCSSQSGHNTVSWYQQALGQGPQFIFQYYREEENGRGNFPPRFSGLQFPNYSSELNVNALELDDSALYLCASSASGRGTDTQYFGPGTRLTVL.

The CDR3 region has the DNA TGTGCCATCAGTGGACCCGGGACAGGGCTTCAAGAGACCCAGTACTTC. This sequence encodes CAISGPGTGLQETQYF. This chain links TRBV10-3 with TRBJ2-5; TRBD1 matches 9 bases. The V and J ends lost 4 bases and 2 bases, in that order; junction bases with no gene match: 8. The CDR3 spans 16 residues. CDR1 is ENHRY and CDR2 is SYGVKD in the germline V gene.